The T cell receptor (beta chain) described here comes from a study of cytomegalovirus exposure and HLA in healthy donors. The PCR was carried out with 60 Vbeta primers and 13 Jbeta primers. TCRdb keeps only in-frame clones here, not all; method: immunoSEQ multiplex PCR. The table lists around 130,000 clones, around 77% of them singletons. V shed 4 bases and J shed 6 bases, with 16 bases lying between them. The CDR3 has 15 amino acids. Germline loops: CDR1 SGHTA, CDR2 FQGNSA. The receptor comes from a young man in good health and CMV-seronegative. Sequenced sample: PBMCs. The chain has TRBV7-2 and TRBJ2-4; possible D gene TRBD2, 6 bases. DNA of the CDR3: TGTGCCAGCAGCTCTCCCACTAGCCGAGGAAACATTCAGTACTTC. Its translation: CASSSPTSRGNIQYF.